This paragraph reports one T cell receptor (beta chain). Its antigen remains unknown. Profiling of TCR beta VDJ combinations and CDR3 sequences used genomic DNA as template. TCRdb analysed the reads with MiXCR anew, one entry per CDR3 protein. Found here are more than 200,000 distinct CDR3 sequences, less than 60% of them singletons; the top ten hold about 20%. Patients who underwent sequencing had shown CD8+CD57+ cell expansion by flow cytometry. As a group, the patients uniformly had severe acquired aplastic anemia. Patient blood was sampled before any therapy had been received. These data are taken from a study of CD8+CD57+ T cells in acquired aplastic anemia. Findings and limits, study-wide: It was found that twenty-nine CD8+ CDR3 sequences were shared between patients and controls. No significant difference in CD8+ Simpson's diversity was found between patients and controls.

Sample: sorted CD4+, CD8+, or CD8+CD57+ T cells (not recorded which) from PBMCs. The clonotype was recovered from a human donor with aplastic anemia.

CDR3 DNA: TGTGCCAGCAGTCCCGGGACAGGGATAGCTTTCTTT. Protein: CASSPGTGIAFF. The chain has TRBV12-3 or TRBV12-4 and TRBJ1-1; 9 bases map to TRBD1. This CDR3 has 12 amino acids. Losses at the gene ends were 5 bases for V and 10 bases for J; bases not matched to a gene: 5.